This T cell receptor beta chain emerged from a study of graft-versus-host responses after intestinal transplantation. Study-level results: GvH clones were identified in recipient marrow, with some first appearing in ileum or blood.

On this clone: Its specificity is unknown.

With 5 bases clipped from V and 6 bases from J, the junction kept 3 bases outside the gene matches. Per the germline V gene, CDR1 is MNHEY and CDR2 is SMNVEV (reference sequence). The CDR3 is made up of 15 amino acids. Produced via immunoSEQ multiplex PCR; TCRdb's table is partial and in-frame only. The sample includes approximately 74,000 clones, approximately 90% of them seen just once. This receptor was obtained from a human patient who received an intestinal transplant, so some T cells may come from the graft donor. The sample consisted of PBMCs, taken 98 days after intestinal transplantation. This rearrangement joins TRBV27 to TRBJ2-1; 14 nucleotides line up with TRBD2. In nucleotides, the CDR3 is TGTGCCAGCAGTCGGGGACTAGCGGGAGCCAATGAGCAGTTCTTC. It specifies CASSRGLAGANEQFF.